The 2 T cell receptor beta chains listed next were all sequenced from one sample in a study of OX40 agonist ivuxolimab in advanced cancers. Libraries were prepared through the immunoSEQ multiplex PCR assay. Sourced from immuneACCESS, this table was stored by TCRdb with only in-frame sequences that have V and J called. A share of the clones is absent; for the studies checked, an unresolved V gene accounts for under half, and the remainder has no known explanation. In this sample the table shows more than 60,000 clones, around 90% of which occur a single time. The leading ten clones occupy approximately 0.25% of the sample. Sample: CD4+ or CD8+ T cells sorted from blood, taken in a trial of the OX40 agonist ivuxolimab. All receptors come from an adult with an advanced solid tumor such as melanoma, head and neck, liver or kidney cancer.

The chain links TRBV27 to TRBJ2-1; D possibly corresponds to TRBD2 (5 bases). There are 16 residues in the CDR3. V lost 4 bases and J lost 9, with 22 bases in between. Looked up from germline, CDR1 is MNHEY and CDR2 is SMNVEV (reference sequence). CDR3: CASSWQTNPTYGEQFF. The CDR3 DNA follows: TGTGCCAGCAGTTGGCAGACTAACCCTACATACGGTGAGCAGTTCTTC.

In this sample, this clone turned up a few times. The chain couples TRBV4-3 to TRBJ2-7; 13 bases match TRBD2. Trimming cost V 1 base and J 4 bases; bases outside gene matches: 13. CDR3 length: 19 amino acids. Germline CDR1 reads LGHNA; CDR2 reads YSLEER. The CDR3 region is CASSQGIQWRTSGSYEQYF. The DNA for the CDR3 is TGCGCCAGCAGCCAAGGGATACAGTGGAGGACTAGCGGGAGTTACGAGCAGTACTTC.